Listed below are T cell receptor beta chains from one sample, sequenced in a study of blood T cell repertoires in COVID-19. Using immunoSEQ multiplex PCR, the repertoire was profiled, and TCRdb retains in-frame clones only, with some absent. In the table there are some 120,000 clones, over 75% of which are singletons. Sequencing was done on a sample of peripheral blood. The receptors here all came from a man aged 30 to 39 with COVID-19, enrolled during active disease. Both conserved end residues are part of each CDR3. The D gene is left open where the match is weak. Size tells how often a clone was seen (once, few, many) or the class of an expanded clone, and some rows leave it out.

d_call	cdr3_length	clone_size	j_call	v_call	cdr3_nt	cdr3_aa
.	15	.	TRBJ1-5	TRBV28	TGTGCCAGCACCCCATCGGGGGAGGGCAATCAGCCCCAGCATTTT	CASTPSGEGNQPQHF
.	15	.	TRBJ2-7	TRBV6-6	TGTGCCAGCAGTTACGACAGGCCTACACACTACGAGCAGTACTTC	CASSYDRPTHYEQYF
.	14	.	TRBJ1-1	TRBV18	TGTGCCAGCTCACCCGGTTCCACGAACACTGAAGCTTTCTTT	CASSPGSTNTEAFF
TRBD1	15	.	TRBJ2-1	TRBV10-1	TGCGCCAGCAGTGAGTCGGACAGGGGGGGAAATGAGCAGTTCTTC	CASSESDRGGNEQFF
.	15	.	TRBJ2-7	TRBV28	TGTGCCAGCAGTTCCACAGGGAATGCTGCGTACGAGCAGTACTTC	CASSSTGNAAYEQYF
TRBD1	15	.	TRBJ2-4	TRBV5-1	TGCGCCAGCAGCTTGGCCTTAGGACAGGGAAACATTCAGTACTTC	CASSLALGQGNIQYF
TRBD2	14	.	TRBJ2-7	TRBV6-5	TGTGCCAGCAGTTGGGAGGGATTGGGCTACGAGCAGTACTTC	CASSWEGLGYEQYF
TRBD2	16	.	TRBJ2-5	TRBV7-9	TGTGCCAGCAGCTTCCAGGGACTAGTGGGACGATCGGCCCAGTACTTC	CASSFQGLVGRSAQYF
.	13	.	TRBJ2-5	TRBV30	TGTGCCTGGACTCGGGGGATTGAGCCGACCCAGTACTTC	CAWTRGIEPTQYF
TRBD1	15	.	TRBJ1-5	TRBV6-6	TGTGCCAGCAGTTACACGACAGGGGTGAATCAGCCCCAGCATTTT	CASSYTTGVNQPQHF
.	12	.	TRBJ2-3	TRBV7-9	TGTGCCAGCAGGAGGGCCACAGATACGCAGTATTTT	CASRRATDTQYF
TRBD2	15	once	TRBJ2-3	TRBV9	TGTGCCAGCAGCTCTAGAATGGGGGAGGGCGATACGCAGTATTTT	CASSSRMGEGDTQYF
TRBD1	15	.	TRBJ2-2	TRBV7-8	TGTGCCAGCACAGGACAGGGAGATTTCACCGGGGAGCTGTTTTTT	CASTGQGDFTGELFF
TRBD1	16	.	TRBJ1-1	TRBV4-2	TGTGCCAGCAGCCCCGGACAGGGGCTAGCGTACACTGAAGCTTTCTTT	CASSPGQGLAYTEAFF
.	15	.	TRBJ1-4	TRBV3-1/TRBV3-2	TGTGCCAGCAGCCAAGGTAACAGTCAGAATGAAAAACTGTTTTTT	CASSQGNSQNEKLFF
TRBD1	15	.	TRBJ1-5	TRBV6-1	TGTGCCAGCAGCACCCGGACAGGTAGCAATCAGCCCCAGCATTTT	CASSTRTGSNQPQHF
.	15	.	TRBJ2-7	TRBV7-2	TGTGCCAGCAGCCCGGGACGGGGGATAACCTACGAGCAGTACTTC	CASSPGRGITYEQYF
.	13	.	TRBJ2-5	TRBV5-4	TGTGCCAGCAGCGAGGGACTGAGGGAGACCCAGTACTTC	CASSEGLRETQYF
.	14	.	TRBJ2-3	TRBV27	TGTGCCAGCAGTAGGAGGTTCGTCCCAGATACGCAGTATTTT	CASSRRFVPDTQYF
.	14	.	TRBJ1-5	TRBV6-5	TGTGCCAGCATTCCTGACAAAGTAAGTCAGCCCCAGCATTTT	CASIPDKVSQPQHF
.	15	.	TRBJ2-2	TRBV28	TGTGCCAGCACTCAACCCAGAGGAGCGACCGGGGAGCTGTTTTTT	CASTQPRGATGELFF
.	15	once	TRBJ1-5	TRBV28	TGTGCCAGCAGTTTATTCGCGGGGGCGGGCCAGCCCCAGCATTTT	CASSLFAGAGQPQHF
.	20	.	TRBJ1-6	TRBV5-8	TGTGCCACCCAATTTCTTCGAGGGGGGGGACACAGCTCCTATAATTCACCCCTCCACTTT	CATQFLRGGGHSSYNSPLHF
.	15	.	TRBJ2-2	TRBV4-1	TGCGCCAGCAGCTCACCCCTAGTAGCCACCGGGGAGCTGTTTTTT	CASSSPLVATGELFF
TRBD2	18	.	TRBJ2-3	TRBV28	TGTGCCAGCAGTTCGAACTTCATAGCGGGAGGCGGAACAGATACGCAGTATTTT	CASSSNFIAGGGTDTQYF
TRBD1	15	.	TRBJ1-3	TRBV6-4	TGTGCCAGCAGTGAGGACAGGAATGCTGGAAACACCATATATTTT	CASSEDRNAGNTIYF
TRBD1	14	few	TRBJ1-4	TRBV7-2	TGTGCCAGCAGCTTTAGCCAGGGGGGCGAAAAACTGTTTTTT	CASSFSQGGEKLFF
.	13	.	TRBJ1-5	TRBV10-3	TGTGCCATCACAGGGGATAGCAATCAGCCCCAGCATTTT	CAITGDSNQPQHF
TRBD1	14	.	TRBJ1-6	TRBV7-9	TGTGCCAGCAGCTTAGGGACAGGCGATTCACCCCTCCACTTT	CASSLGTGDSPLHF